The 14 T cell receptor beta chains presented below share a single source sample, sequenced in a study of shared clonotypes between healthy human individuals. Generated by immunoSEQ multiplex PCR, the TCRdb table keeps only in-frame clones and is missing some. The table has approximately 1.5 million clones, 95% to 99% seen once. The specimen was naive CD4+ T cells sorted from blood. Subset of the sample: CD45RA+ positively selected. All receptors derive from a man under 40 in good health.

CDR3 protein: CASTPREGGTEAFF. In nucleotides, the CDR3 is TGTGCCAGCACCCCGAGAGAGGGAGGAACTGAAGCTTTCTTT. V and J are TRBV2 and TRBJ1-1; D gene ambiguous. Trimming left V 7 bases short and J 5 bases short, with 17 bases between. Germline V gene lookup returns CDR1 SNHLY and CDR2 FYNNEI. The CDR3 spans 14 residues.

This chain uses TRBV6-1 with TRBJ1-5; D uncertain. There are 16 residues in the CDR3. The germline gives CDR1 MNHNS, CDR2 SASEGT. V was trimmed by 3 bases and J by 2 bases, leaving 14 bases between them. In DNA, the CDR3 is TGTGCCAGCAGTGAGAGGTCACCCAGAGGCAATCAGCCCCAGCATTTT. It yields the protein CASSERSPRGNQPQHF.

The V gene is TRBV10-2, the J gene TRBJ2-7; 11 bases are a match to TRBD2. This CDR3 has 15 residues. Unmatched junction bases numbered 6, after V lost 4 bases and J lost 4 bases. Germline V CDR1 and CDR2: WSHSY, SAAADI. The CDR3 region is CASSGTSGLGYEQYF. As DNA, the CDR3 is TGCGCCAGCAGTGGGACTAGCGGGTTGGGGTACGAGCAGTACTTC.

CDR3: CASSFRGGSKETQYF. Here the CDR3 DNA reads TGTGCCAGCAGCTTCCGGGGCGGGAGCAAGGAGACCCAGTACTTC. The V and J genes are TRBV7-3 and TRBJ2-5; 7 bases fit TRBD2. Trimming removed 3 bases from V and 5 bases from J; junction bases left unmatched: 9. Germline V lookup: CDR1 SGHTA, CDR2 FQGTGA. The CDR3 has 15 amino acids.

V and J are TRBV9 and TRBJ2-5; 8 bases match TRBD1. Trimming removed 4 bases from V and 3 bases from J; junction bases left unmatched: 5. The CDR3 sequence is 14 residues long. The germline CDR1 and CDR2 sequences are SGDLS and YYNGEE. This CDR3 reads CASSPMTGEETQYF. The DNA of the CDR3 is TGTGCCAGCAGCCCGATGACAGGGGAAGAGACCCAGTACTTC.

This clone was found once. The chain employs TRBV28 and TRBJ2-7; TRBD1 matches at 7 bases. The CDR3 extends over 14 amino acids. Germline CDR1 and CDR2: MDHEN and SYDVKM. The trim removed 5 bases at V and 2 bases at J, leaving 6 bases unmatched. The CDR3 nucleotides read TGTGCCAGCAGTCGCCTCGGGACAGCCTACGAGCAGTACTTC. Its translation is CASSRLGTAYEQYF.

The CDR3 here is CASRNGGDSYEQYF. In nucleotides, the CDR3 is TGTGCCAGCAGGAACGGGGGGGACTCCTACGAGCAGTACTTC. The J gene is TRBJ2-7, the V gene TRBV2; 8 nucleotides match TRBD2. With V trimmed by 6 bases and J by 0 bases, 4 bases remained unmatched. Germline V gene data show CDR1 as SNHLY and CDR2 as FYNNEI. This CDR3 comprises 14 residues.

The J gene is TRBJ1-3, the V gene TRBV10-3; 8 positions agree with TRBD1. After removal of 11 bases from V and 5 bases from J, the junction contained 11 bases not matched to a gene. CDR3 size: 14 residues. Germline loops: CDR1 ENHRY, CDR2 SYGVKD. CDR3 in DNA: TGTGCCGTGACTCCGGACAGGGCGAGAAACACCATATATTTT. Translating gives CAVTPDRARNTIYF.

CDR3 protein: CASSKGLASANYNEQFF. For the CDR3, the DNA is TGTGCCAGCAGCAAGGGACTAGCATCTGCAAATTACAATGAGCAGTTCTTC. This rearrangement joins TRBV4-2 to TRBJ2-1; 9 bases fit TRBD2. The V gene's germline CDR1 is LGHNA and CDR2 YNFKEQ. The CDR3 totals 17 residues. With 5 bases clipped from V and 4 bases from J, the junction kept 12 bases outside the gene matches.

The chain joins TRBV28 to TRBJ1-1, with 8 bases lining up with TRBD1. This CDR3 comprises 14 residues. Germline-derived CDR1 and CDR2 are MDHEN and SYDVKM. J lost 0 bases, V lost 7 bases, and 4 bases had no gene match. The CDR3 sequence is CASTTGAMNTEAFF. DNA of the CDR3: TGTGCCAGCACGACAGGGGCGATGAACACTGAAGCTTTCTTT.

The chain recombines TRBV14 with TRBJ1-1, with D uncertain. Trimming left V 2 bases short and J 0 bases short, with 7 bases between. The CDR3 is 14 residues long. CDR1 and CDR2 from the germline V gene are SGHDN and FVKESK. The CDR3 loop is CASSQQSMNTEAFF. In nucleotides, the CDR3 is TGTGCCAGCAGCCAACAAAGCATGAACACTGAAGCTTTCTTT. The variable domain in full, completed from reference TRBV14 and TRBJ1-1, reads EAGVTQFPSHSVIEKGQTVTLRCDPISGHDNLYWYRRVMGKEIKFLLHFVKESKQDESGMPNNRFLAERTGGTYSTLKVQPAELEDSGVYFCASSQQSMNTEAFFGQGTRLTVV.

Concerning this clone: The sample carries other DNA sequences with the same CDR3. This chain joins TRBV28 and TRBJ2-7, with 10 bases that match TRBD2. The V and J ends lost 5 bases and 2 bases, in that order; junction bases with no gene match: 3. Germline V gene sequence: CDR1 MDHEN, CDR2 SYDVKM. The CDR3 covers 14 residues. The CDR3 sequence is CASSPLAGTYEQYF. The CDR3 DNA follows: TGTGCCAGCAGTCCACTAGCGGGAACCTACGAGCAGTACTTC.

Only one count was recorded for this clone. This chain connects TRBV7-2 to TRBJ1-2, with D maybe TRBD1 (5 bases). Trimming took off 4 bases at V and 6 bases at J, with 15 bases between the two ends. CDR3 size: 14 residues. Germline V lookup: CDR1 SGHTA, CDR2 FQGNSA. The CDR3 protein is CASSYLDNMNGYTF. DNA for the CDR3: TGTGCCAGCAGCTATCTGGACAATATGAATGGCTACACCTTC.

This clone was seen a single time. CDR3 region: CASSLNSGREETQYF. CDR3 DNA: TGTGCCAGCAGCCTAAATAGCGGGAGGGAAGAGACCCAGTACTTC. The rearrangement joins TRBV7-2 to TRBJ2-5; 11 bases fit TRBD2. CDR1 SGHTA and CDR2 FQGNSA come from the germline V gene. The trim removed 5 bases at V and 3 bases at J, leaving 5 bases unmatched. The CDR3 extends over 15 amino acids.